One sample yielded the 11 T cell receptor beta chains listed below, sequenced in a study of shared clonotypes between healthy human individuals. Some clones are missing from TCRdb's copy, which holds only in-frame ones; the method was immunoSEQ multiplex PCR. This sample yields about 1.5 million clones, of which roughly 96% are seen a single time; roughly 1.1% belongs to the top ten. Sequencing was performed on naive CD4+ T cells sorted from blood. Subset in this sample: CD45RA+ positively selected. The origin of the receptors is a man aged 25 to 40 in good health.

CDR3 DNA: TGTGCCAGCAGTTTGCTCGGGGGGCGAAGGGCCGGGGAGCTGTTTTTT. This sequence encodes CASSLLGGRRAGELFF. This chain connects TRBV27 to TRBJ2-2; TRBD2 is a possible D gene (7 bases). Germline V CDR1 and CDR2: MNHEY, SMNVEV (reference sequence). This CDR3 contains 16 residues. V lost 3 bases, J lost 6 bases, and 17 bases lay in between.

The chain combines TRBV11-3 with TRBJ2-1, with 11 bases fitting TRBD1. Germline CDR1 and CDR2: SGHNT and YENEEA. The CDR3 is made up of 19 amino acids. After removal of 0 bases from V and 6 bases from J, the junction contained 13 bases not matched to a gene. The CDR3 sequence is CASSLDKVGDRGTGNEQFF. The CDR3 region has the DNA TGTGCCAGCAGCTTAGATAAAGTGGGGGACAGGGGGACGGGCAATGAGCAGTTCTTC.

The V call is TRBV10-3, the J call TRBJ1-3; D is unresolved. This CDR3 is 15 amino acids long. The germline V and J ends were trimmed by 0 bases and 0 bases, with 6 bases remaining between them. Germline-derived CDR1 and CDR2 are ENHRY and SYGVKD. CDR3 residues: CAISESRNSGNTIYF. CDR3 nucleotides: TGTGCCATCAGTGAGTCCAGGAACTCTGGAAACACCATATATTTT.

This clone was observed once. Other DNA sequences within the sample encode an identical CDR3. The rearrangement links TRBV5-1 to TRBJ2-1; no firm D call. Looked up from germline, CDR1 is SGHRS and CDR2 is YFSETQ. This CDR3 comprises 15 residues. Trimming removed 0 bases from V and 4 bases from J, with 11 bases in between. CDR3 nucleotides: TGCGCCAGCAGCTTGGCCGGCGTAGATTACAATGAGCAGTTCTTC. Amino acid sequence: CASSLAGVDYNEQFF. Full variable domain (rest looked up from reference TRBV5-1 and TRBJ2-1): KAGVTQTPRYLIKTRGQQVTLSCSPISGHRSVSWYQQTPGQGLQFLFEYFSETQRNKGNFPGRFSGRQFSNSRSEMNVSTLELGDSALYLCASSLAGVDYNEQFFGPGTRLTVL.

V gene TRBV4-1 combines with J gene TRBJ2-3; TRBD2 matches 12 bases. Germline V gives CDR1 MGHRA, CDR2 YSYEKL. The CDR3 spans 21 residues. J gave up 2 bases and V 0 bases, and 15 bases lay outside the gene matches. For the CDR3, the DNA is TGCGCCAGCAGCCAAGATCTTGCACTAGCGGGAGGATTGGCCCTCACAGATACGCAGTATTTT. It yields the protein CASSQDLALAGGLALTDTQYF.

This chain uses TRBV9 with TRBJ2-6; no firm D call. Germline CDR1 reads SGDLS; CDR2 reads YYNGEE. Trimming cost V 4 bases and J 0 bases, with 8 bases left between them. The CDR3 contains 15 residues. The CDR3 protein is CASSQRASGANVLTF. CDR3 bases: TGTGCCAGCAGCCAGCGCGCCTCTGGGGCCAACGTCCTGACTTTC.

This chain connects TRBV9 to TRBJ1-1; TRBD1 is a possible D gene (5 bases). The CDR3 length is 13 residues. CDR1 is SGDLS and CDR2 is YYNGEE in the germline V gene. Trimming took 0 bases from V and 11 from J, leaving 14 bases between them. Written as DNA, the CDR3 is TGTGCCAGCAGCGTAGATATTAGGGGTCAGGCTTTCTTT. The encoded protein is CASSVDIRGQAFF.

The V call is TRBV7-3, the J call TRBJ2-1; D gene unclear. Trimming shortened V by 1 base and J by 7 bases, and 8 bases separated the two germline ends. CDR1 and CDR2 from the germline V gene are SGHTA and FQGTGA. The CDR3 has 13 residues. CDR3 loop: CASSLNVLNEQFF. The CDR3 DNA is TGTGCCAGCAGCTTAAACGTACTTAATGAGCAGTTCTTC.

The gene calls are TRBV19 and TRBJ1-2; D might be TRBD1 (5 bases). Per germline, CDR1 LNHDA and CDR2 SQIVND (reference sequence). V dropped 4 bases and J dropped 4 bases, with 13 bases sitting between them. The CDR3 covers 14 residues. The CDR3 nucleotides read TGTGCCAGTAGTACACCGACAGCCTCCTATGGCTACACCTTC. Protein product: CASSTPTASYGYTF. The variable domain in full, completed from reference TRBV19 and TRBJ1-2, reads DGGITQSPKYLFRKEGQNVTLSCEQNLNHDAMYWYRQDPGQGLRLIYYSQIVNDFQKGDIAEGYSVSREKKESFPLTVTSAQKNPTAFYLCASSTPTASYGYTFGSGTRLTVV.

The V gene is TRBV11-2, the J gene TRBJ2-7; 7 bases agree with TRBD1. The CDR3 length is 16 residues. The germline gives CDR1 SGHAT, CDR2 FQNNGV. V dropped 5 bases and J dropped 0; count of bases not matched to a gene: 10. The CDR3 sequence: CASSPRTGQSSYEQYF. The DNA for the CDR3 is TGTGCCAGCAGCCCTAGAACGGGACAGAGCTCCTACGAGCAGTACTTC.

The CDR3 DNA is TGTGCCAGCAGCCGGACTAGCGGGGGAATCTCCTACAATGAGCAGTTCTTC. Its protein is CASSRTSGGISYNEQFF. The chain links TRBV11-2 to TRBJ2-1; 13 bases line up with TRBD2. CDR3 length equals 17 residues. CDR1 and CDR2 from the germline V gene are SGHAT and FQNNGV. V shed 5 bases and J 0 bases; nucleotides not matched to a gene: 4. The variable domain in full, with the rest retrieved from reference TRBV11-2 and TRBJ2-1, is EAGVAQSPRYKIIEKRQSVAFWCNPISGHATLYWYQQILGQGPKLLIQFQNNGVVDDSQLPKDRFSAERLKGVDSTLKIQPAKLEDSAVYLCASSRTSGGISYNEQFFGPGTRLTVL.